This T cell receptor beta chain was sequenced in a study of beta chain features in type 1 diabetes. Every bit of the isolated RNA underwent reverse transcription, so sequencing read expressed TCRB transcripts. Sequencing used immunoSEQ multiplex PCR; TCRdb keeps in-frame clones, though not all of them. The sample includes under 550,000 clones, roughly an eighth of them seen just once. The CDR3 covers 14 residues. Trimming removed 1 base at V and 2 bases at J, with 9 bases between. The V gene's germline CDR1 is SGDLS and CDR2 YYNGEE. The J gene is TRBJ2-5, the V gene TRBV9; D remains unclear. This TCR came from a woman aged 18-35 years in good health. Material: naive CD4+ T cells from blood. The CDR3 DNA is TGTGCCAGCAGCGTACCCGACATTCAAGAGACCCAGTACTTC. Translation gives CASSVPDIQETQYF.